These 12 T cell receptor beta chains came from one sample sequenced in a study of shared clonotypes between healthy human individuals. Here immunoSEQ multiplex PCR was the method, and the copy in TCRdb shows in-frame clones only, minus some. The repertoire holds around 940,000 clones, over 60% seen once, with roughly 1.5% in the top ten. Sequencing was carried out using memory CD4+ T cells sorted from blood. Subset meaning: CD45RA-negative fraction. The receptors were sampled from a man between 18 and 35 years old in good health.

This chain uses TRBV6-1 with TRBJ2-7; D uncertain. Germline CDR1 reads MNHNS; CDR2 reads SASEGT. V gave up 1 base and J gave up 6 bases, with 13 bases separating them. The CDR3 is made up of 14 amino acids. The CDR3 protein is CASSEGAVPLEQYF. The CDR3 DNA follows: TGTGCCAGCAGTGAAGGTGCTGTGCCCCTCGAGCAGTACTTC.

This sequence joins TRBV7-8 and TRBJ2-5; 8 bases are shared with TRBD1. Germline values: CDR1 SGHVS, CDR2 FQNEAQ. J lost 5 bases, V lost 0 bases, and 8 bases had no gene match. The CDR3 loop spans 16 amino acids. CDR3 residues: CASSLAFAGGAETQYF. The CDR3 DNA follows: TGTGCCAGCAGCTTAGCTTTCGCAGGGGGCGCGGAGACCCAGTACTTC. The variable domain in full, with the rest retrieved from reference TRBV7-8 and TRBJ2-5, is GAGVSQSPRYKVAKRGQDVALRCDPISGHVSLFWYQQALGQGPEFLTYFQNEAQLDKSGLPSDRFFAERPEGSVSTLKIQRTQQEDSAVYLCASSLAFAGGAETQYFGPGTRLLVL.

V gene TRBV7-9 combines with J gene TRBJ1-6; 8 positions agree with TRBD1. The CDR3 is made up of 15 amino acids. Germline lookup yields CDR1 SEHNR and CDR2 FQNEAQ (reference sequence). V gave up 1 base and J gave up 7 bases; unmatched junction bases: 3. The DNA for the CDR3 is TGTGCCAGCAGCTTAGGAGGGACAGGAAATTCACCCCTCCACTTT. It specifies CASSLGGTGNSPLHF. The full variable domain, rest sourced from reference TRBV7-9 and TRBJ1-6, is DTGVSQNPRHKITKRGQNVTFRCDPISEHNRLYWYRQTLGQGPEFLTYFQNEAQLEKSRLLSDRFSAERPKGSFSTLEIQRTEQGDSAMYLCASSLGGTGNSPLHFGNGTRLTVT.

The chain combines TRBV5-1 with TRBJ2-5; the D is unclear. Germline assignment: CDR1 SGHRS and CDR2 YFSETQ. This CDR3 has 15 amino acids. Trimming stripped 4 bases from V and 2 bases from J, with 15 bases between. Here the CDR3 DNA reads TGCGCCAGCAGCACCTTGGGGTGGTCTCAAGAGACCCAGTACTTC. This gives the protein CASSTLGWSQETQYF.

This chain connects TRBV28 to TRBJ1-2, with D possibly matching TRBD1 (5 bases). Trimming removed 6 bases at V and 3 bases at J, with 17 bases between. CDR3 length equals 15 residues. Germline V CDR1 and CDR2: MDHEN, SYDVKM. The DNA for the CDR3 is TGTGCCAGCAGACAAAACACGGGGGGTGACTATGGCTACACCTTC. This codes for CASRQNTGGDYGYTF.

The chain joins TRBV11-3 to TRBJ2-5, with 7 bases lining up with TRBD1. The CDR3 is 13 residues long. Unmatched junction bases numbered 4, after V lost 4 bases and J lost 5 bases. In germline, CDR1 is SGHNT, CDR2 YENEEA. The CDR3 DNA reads TGTGCCAGCAGCTCAGACAGGGTTGAGACCCAGTACTTC. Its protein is CASSSDRVETQYF. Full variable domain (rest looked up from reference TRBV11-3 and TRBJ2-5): EAGVVQSPRYKIIEKKQPVAFWCNPISGHNTLYWYLQNLGQGPELLIRYENEEAVDDSQLPKDRFSAERLKGVDSTLKIQPAELGDSAVYLCASSSDRVETQYFGPGTRLLVL.

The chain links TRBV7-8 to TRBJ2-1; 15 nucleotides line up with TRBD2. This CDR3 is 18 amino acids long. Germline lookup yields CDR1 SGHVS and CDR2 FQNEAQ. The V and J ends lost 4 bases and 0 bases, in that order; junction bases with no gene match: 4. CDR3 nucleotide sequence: TGTGCCAGCAGCTCAGGACTAGCGGGAGGGCACTCCTACAATGAGCAGTTCTTC. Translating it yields CASSSGLAGGHSYNEQFF.

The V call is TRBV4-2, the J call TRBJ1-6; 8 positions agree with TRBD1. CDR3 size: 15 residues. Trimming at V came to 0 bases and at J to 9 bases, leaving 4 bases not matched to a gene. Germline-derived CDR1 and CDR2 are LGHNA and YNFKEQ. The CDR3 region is CASSQEPTGVSPLHF. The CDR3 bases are TGTGCCAGCAGCCAAGAACCGACAGGGGTTTCACCCCTCCACTTT.

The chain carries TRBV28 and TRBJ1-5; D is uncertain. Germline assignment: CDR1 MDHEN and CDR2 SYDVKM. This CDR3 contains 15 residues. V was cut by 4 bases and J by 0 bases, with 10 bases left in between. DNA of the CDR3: TGTGCCAGCAGTTCGTGGGCATATAGCAATCAGCCCCAGCATTTT. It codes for CASSSWAYSNQPQHF.

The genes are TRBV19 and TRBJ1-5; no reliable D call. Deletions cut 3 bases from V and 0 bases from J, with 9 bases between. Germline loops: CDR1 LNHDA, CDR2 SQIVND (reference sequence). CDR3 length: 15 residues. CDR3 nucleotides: TGTGCCAGTAGTATCATGGTGGCTAGCAATCAGCCCCAGCATTTT. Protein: CASSIMVASNQPQHF. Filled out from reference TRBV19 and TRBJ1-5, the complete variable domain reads DGGITQSPKYLFRKEGQNVTLSCEQNLNHDAMYWYRQDPGQGLRLIYYSQIVNDFQKGDIAEGYSVSREKKESFPLTVTSAQKNPTAFYLCASSIMVASNQPQHFGDGTRLSIL.

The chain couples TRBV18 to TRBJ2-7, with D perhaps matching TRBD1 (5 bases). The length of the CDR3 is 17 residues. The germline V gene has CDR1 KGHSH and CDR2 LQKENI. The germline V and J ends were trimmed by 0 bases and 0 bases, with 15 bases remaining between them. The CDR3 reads CASSPPFQGASSYEQYF. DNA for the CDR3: TGTGCCAGCTCACCACCGTTTCAAGGGGCTTCCTCCTACGAGCAGTACTTC.

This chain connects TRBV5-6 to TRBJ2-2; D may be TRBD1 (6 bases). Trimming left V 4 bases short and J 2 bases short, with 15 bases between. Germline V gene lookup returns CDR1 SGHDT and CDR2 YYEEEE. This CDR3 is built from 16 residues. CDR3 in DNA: TGTGCCAGCAGCCTGACAGGACCCACTAACACCGGGGAGCTGTTTTTT. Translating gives CASSLTGPTNTGELFF. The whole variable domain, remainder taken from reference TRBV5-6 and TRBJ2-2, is DAGVTQSPTHLIKTRGQQVTLRCSPKSGHDTVSWYQQALGQGPQFIFQYYEEEERQRGNFPDRFSGHQFPNYSSELNVNALLLGDSALYLCASSLTGPTNTGELFFGEGSRLTVL.